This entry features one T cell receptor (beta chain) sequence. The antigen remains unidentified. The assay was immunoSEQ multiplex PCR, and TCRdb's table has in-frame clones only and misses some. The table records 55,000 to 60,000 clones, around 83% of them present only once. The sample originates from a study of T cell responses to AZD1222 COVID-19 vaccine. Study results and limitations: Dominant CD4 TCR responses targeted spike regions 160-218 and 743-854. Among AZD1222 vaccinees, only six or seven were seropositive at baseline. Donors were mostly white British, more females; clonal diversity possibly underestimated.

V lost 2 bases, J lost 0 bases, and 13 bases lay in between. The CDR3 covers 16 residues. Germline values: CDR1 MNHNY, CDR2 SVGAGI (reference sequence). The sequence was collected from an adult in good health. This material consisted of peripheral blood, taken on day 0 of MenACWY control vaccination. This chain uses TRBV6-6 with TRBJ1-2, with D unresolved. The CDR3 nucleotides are TGTGCCAGCAGTTACCAACCAGAGGCTTCTAACTATGGCTACACCTTC. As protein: CASSYQPEASNYGYTF.